This T cell receptor beta chain was obtained from a study of cytomegalovirus exposure and HLA in healthy donors. Regarding the study as a whole: A link between a missense DCLRE1C variant and TCR beta V- and J-gene trimming emerged from a later analysis. The records held CMV serostatus as the only immune exposure information. Using the classifier, cytomegalovirus status was reportedly diagnosed with high specificity and sensitivity.

With respect to this clone: Its antigen is as yet unknown.

60 Vbeta and 13 Jbeta primers were used in PCR. Only in-frame clones appear in the TCRdb table, and some are missing; sequencing was by immunoSEQ multiplex PCR. The table records more than 80,000 clones, about 85% of them present only once. The clonotype comes from a female donor in good health and CMV-seropositive. Specimen: PBMCs.

The CDR3 DNA is TGTGCCAGCAGTACCGGGTCGAGAAACACCATATATTTT. Translating it yields CASSTGSRNTIYF. J is TRBJ1-3 and V is TRBV6-5; D is undetermined. Germline V gene lookup returns CDR1 MNHEY and CDR2 SVGAGI. Between the trimmed V and J ends, which lost 5 bases and 5 bases, there was a span of 10 bases. The CDR3 is 13 amino acids.